The next 28 T cell receptor beta chains were all read from a single sample in a study of blood T cell repertoires in COVID-19. TCRdb keeps only in-frame clones here, not all; method: immunoSEQ multiplex PCR. The table includes around 140,000 clones, under 90% detected once. Input material: peripheral blood. These receptors all come from a man in his 70s who had recovered from COVID-19.

V gene TRBV2 combines with J gene TRBJ2-7, with 7 nucleotides matching TRBD1. Trimming at V came to 6 bases and at J to 2 bases, leaving 1 base not matched to a gene. Germline CDR1 SNHLY, CDR2 FYNNEI. The CDR3 contains 12 residues. DNA of the CDR3: TGTGCCAGCAGGGGACAGACCTACGAGCAGTACTTC. Residues: CASRGQTYEQYF.

J is TRBJ1-2 and V is TRBV6-5; 7 bases are shared with TRBD1. Germline lookup yields CDR1 MNHEY and CDR2 SVGAGI. J lost 6 bases, V lost 4 bases, and 5 bases had no gene match. The CDR3 contains 13 residues. CDR3 sequence reads: CASSLLTGDGYTF. CDR3 nucleotide sequence: TGTGCCAGCAGTTTACTAACAGGGGATGGCTACACCTTC.

The CDR3 loop is CASSALTSGRETQYF. The CDR3 DNA sequence: TGCGCCAGCAGCGCTTTGACTAGCGGGAGAGAGACCCAGTACTTC. The V call is TRBV5-1, the J call TRBJ2-5, with 12 positions matching TRBD2. CDR3 size: 15 residues. V trimming: 4 bases; J trimming: 4 bases; junction bases outside the gene matches: 5. CDR1 and CDR2 (germline): SGHRS, YFSETQ.

This clone was detected a few times. The V gene is TRBV7-3, the J gene TRBJ2-2, with TRBD1 matching 8 bases. The CDR3 has 15 amino acids. Germline CDR1 reads SGHTA; CDR2 reads FQGTGA. V was clipped by 5 bases and J by 1 base; unmatched bases: 3. CDR3 bases: TGTGCCAGCAGCGTAGGGACAGGGAACACCGGGGAGCTGTTTTTT. This codes for CASSVGTGNTGELFF.

The V gene is TRBV30, the J gene TRBJ1-6, with D perhaps matching TRBD1 (6 bases). Germline V gene data show CDR1 as GTSNPN and CDR2 as SVGIG (reference sequence). V was trimmed by 0 bases and J by 8 bases, leaving 14 bases between them. The CDR3 length is 15 residues. CDR3 sequence reads: CAWSVTRGEYSPLHF. In nucleotides, the CDR3 is TGTGCCTGGAGTGTAACCAGGGGCGAATATTCACCCCTCCACTTT.

This clone came up a few times. This chain connects TRBV3-1 (or the pseudogene TRBV3-2) to TRBJ2-2; perhaps TRBD1 as D (5 bases). The CDR3 runs 14 residues. Germline V CDR1 and CDR2: LGHDT, YNNKEL (reference sequence). The ends were cut back, 7 bases at V and 0 bases at J, with 9 bases in the middle. As DNA, the CDR3 is TGTGCCAGCAAGGGGCAGCCGAACACCGGGGAGCTGTTTTTT. This gives the protein CASKGQPNTGELFF.

V and J are TRBV19 and TRBJ1-1, with TRBD1 matching over 7 bases. Germline CDR1 reads LNHDA; CDR2 reads SQIVND (reference sequence). The CDR3 covers 13 residues. With 7 bases clipped from V and 8 bases from J, the junction kept 10 bases outside the gene matches. The CDR3 nucleotides are TGTGCCAGTACCCCCCCGGGACAGATAGAAGCTTTCTTT. This encodes CASTPPGQIEAFF.

The rearrangement uses TRBV12-3 or TRBV12-4 and TRBJ2-7; tentative D call: TRBD2 (6 bases). The CDR3 extends over 13 amino acids. The V end was cut by 6 bases, the J end by 1 base, with 10 bases between. CDR3 DNA: TGTGCCAGCAGACCCGGACTATCCTACGAGCAGTACTTC. Its protein product is CASRPGLSYEQYF.

Concerning this clone: The same CDR3 can be traced to other DNA sequences in this sample. The J gene is TRBJ2-4, the V gene TRBV3-1 (or the pseudogene TRBV3-2); D is possibly TRBD2 (6 bases). Germline V gene data show CDR1 as LGHDT and CDR2 as YNNKEL (reference sequence). Trimming took 1 base from V and 0 from J, leaving 7 bases between them. This CDR3 is built from 15 residues. CDR3 DNA sequence: TGTGCCAGCAGCCAAGGGGGAGGAGCCAAAAACATTCAGTACTTC. Translating gives CASSQGGGAKNIQYF.

This clone occurred a few times. This sequence joins TRBV5-1 and TRBJ1-4; D perhaps matches TRBD1 (6 bases). V lost 4 bases to trimming and J lost 5 bases, with 12 bases between them. The CDR3 spans 14 residues. Germline CDR1 and CDR2: SGHRS and YFSETQ. The CDR3 DNA follows: TGCGCCAGCAGCGGGGGACATCAGAATGAAAAACTGTTTTTT. This gives the protein CASSGGHQNEKLFF.

V gene TRBV5-1 combines with J gene TRBJ2-7, with 7 positions matching TRBD1. Trimming cost V 1 base and J 3 bases; bases outside gene matches: 1. CDR3 length equals 13 residues. Per germline, CDR1 SGHRS and CDR2 YFSETQ. The CDR3 loop reads CASSLNRGYEQYF. The CDR3 DNA is TGCGCCAGCAGCTTGAACAGGGGCTACGAGCAGTACTTC.

V usage is TRBV10-1 and J usage is TRBJ2-3; D call uncertain. The CDR3 totals 13 residues. Germline loops: CDR1 WNHNN, CDR2 SYGVQD (reference sequence). V lost 3 bases and J lost 4, with 8 bases in between. The CDR3 is CASSDPPADTQYF. The CDR3 bases are TGCGCCAGCAGTGACCCCCCAGCAGATACGCAGTATTTT.

The rearrangement joins TRBV15 to TRBJ2-1; TRBD2 agrees at 7 bases. CDR1 is LNHNV, CDR2 YYDKDF, per germline (reference sequence). The J segment lost 8 bases and the V segment lost 0 bases, leaving 4 bases of the junction unmatched. The CDR3 runs to 14 residues. The CDR3 loop is CATSRDLAGDEQFF. The CDR3 DNA reads as TGTGCCACCAGCAGAGACTTGGCGGGAGATGAGCAGTTCTTC. Full variable domain (remainder filled in from reference TRBV15 and TRBJ2-1): DAMVIQNPRYQVTQFGKPVTLSCSQTLNHNVMYWYQQKSSQAPKLLFHYYDKDFNNEADTPDNFQSRRPNTSFCFLDIRSPGLGDTAMYLCATSRDLAGDEQFFGPGTRLTVL.

The rearrangement links TRBV6-2 or TRBV6-3 to TRBJ1-6, with TRBD1 as a possible D gene (5 bases). CDR3 length equals 13 residues. V gave up 4 bases and J gave up 7 bases, with 8 bases separating them. Germline loops: CDR1 MNHEY, CDR2 SVGEGT. CDR3 in DNA: TGTGCCAGCAGTTGGGGACTGAATTCACCCCTCCACTTT. Protein sequence: CASSWGLNSPLHF.

The V gene is TRBV6-6, the J gene TRBJ2-4; TRBD2 agrees at 8 bases. The germline V gene encodes CDR1 MNHNY and CDR2 SVGAGI (reference sequence). Trimming at V came to 6 bases and at J to 7 bases, leaving 8 bases not matched to a gene. This CDR3 is built from 14 residues. Written as DNA, the CDR3 is TGTGCCAGCAGGCCCCTAGCGGGTGGCAACATTCAGTACTTC. Protein sequence: CASRPLAGGNIQYF.

The gene calls are TRBV6-5 and TRBJ2-1, with D maybe TRBD2 (5 bases). CDR1 and CDR2 (germline): MNHEY, SVGAGI. The CDR3 consists of 16 residues. V was cut by 0 bases and J by 5 bases, with 14 bases left in between. CDR3 sequence (DNA): TGTGCCAGCAGTTACTCTCCGAGCGGAGCACACAATGAGCAGTTCTTC. This sequence encodes CASSYSPSGAHNEQFF.

The gene calls are TRBV9 and TRBJ1-6; D not certain. The V end lost 2 bases, the J end lost 7 bases, and 13 bases lay between the germline ends. This CDR3 is built from 15 residues. The germline V gene encodes CDR1 SGDLS and CDR2 YYNGEE. The CDR3 sequence: CASSVGETGNSPLHF. The CDR3 DNA reads TGTGCCAGCAGCGTCGGGGAAACTGGGAATTCACCCCTCCACTTT.

Written as DNA, the CDR3 is TGTGCCAGCAGCTTAGTTTTTGGCGGCGGGAGGGCCGGGGAGACCCAGTACTTC. It yields the protein CASSLVFGGGRAGETQYF. The J gene is TRBJ2-5, the V gene TRBV7-8, with 9 positions matching TRBD2. Germline V lookup: CDR1 SGHVS, CDR2 FQNEAQ. The CDR3 has 18 residues. The trim removed 1 base at V and 5 bases at J, leaving 14 bases unmatched.

This sequence joins TRBV5-1 and TRBJ2-7; 8 nucleotides match TRBD1. The junction had 7 bases not matched to a gene; V was cut back by 4 bases and J by 4 bases. Germline lookup yields CDR1 SGHRS and CDR2 YFSETQ. The CDR3 runs to 14 residues. For the CDR3, the DNA is TGCGCCAGCAGCGAAGGACAGGGTAATTACGAGCAGTACTTC. It codes for CASSEGQGNYEQYF.

The rearrangement links TRBV5-1 to TRBJ2-7, with 10 positions matching TRBD2. J was trimmed by 0 bases and V by 4 bases; bases with no gene match: 7. In germline, CDR1 is SGHRS, CDR2 YFSETQ. CDR3 length equals 16 residues. The CDR3 protein is CASSTTSGYTSYEQYF. CDR3 DNA: TGCGCCAGCAGCACGACTAGCGGGTACACCTCCTACGAGCAGTACTTC. Complete variable domain (other parts from reference TRBV5-1 and TRBJ2-7): KAGVTQTPRYLIKTRGQQVTLSCSPISGHRSVSWYQQTPGQGLQFLFEYFSETQRNKGNFPGRFSGRQFSNSRSEMNVSTLELGDSALYLCASSTTSGYTSYEQYFGPGTRLTVT.

The genes are TRBV28 and TRBJ2-7, with D possibly being TRBD2 (5 bases). The CDR3 extends over 14 amino acids. The V gene lost 4 bases and the J gene lost 5 bases, with 15 bases spanning the gap. Per the germline V gene, CDR1 is MDHEN and CDR2 is SYDVKM. The CDR3 sequence is CASSSGLTGNEQYF. CDR3 DNA: TGTGCCAGCAGTTCGGGCCTGACGGGGAACGAGCAGTACTTC.

The J gene is TRBJ1-2, the V gene TRBV10-3, with TRBD1 matching over 9 bases. V was pared by 5 bases and J by 7 bases, with 11 bases of the junction left unmatched. The CDR3 runs 15 residues. Germline values: CDR1 ENHRY, CDR2 SYGVKD. The CDR3 is CAISMIQQGASGYTF. The CDR3 DNA reads TGTGCCATCAGTATGATACAACAGGGGGCGAGTGGCTACACCTTC.

This sequence joins TRBV10-3 and TRBJ2-5; perhaps TRBD2 as D (6 bases). V gave up 6 bases and J gave up 2 bases, with 10 bases separating them. The CDR3 length is 13 residues. The germline CDR1 and CDR2 sequences are ENHRY and SYGVKD. The CDR3 protein is CAISSGLQETQYF. The DNA for the CDR3 is TGTGCCATCAGCTCCGGACTACAAGAGACCCAGTACTTC.

This chain connects TRBV18 to TRBJ2-1, with 15 bases identical to TRBD2. CDR3 size: 17 residues. CDR1 is KGHSH and CDR2 is LQKENI in the germline V gene. Germline trimming cut 5 bases from V and 7 bases from J; bases unmatched to any gene: 9. CDR3 bases: TGTGCCAGCTCAGACGGACTAGCGGGAGGGCGAGGTAATGAGCAGTTCTTC. Translated: CASSDGLAGGRGNEQFF. Looking up the rest from reference TRBV18 and TRBJ2-1 gives the full variable domain: NAGVMQNPRHLVRRRGQEARLRCSPMKGHSHVYWYRQLPEEGLKFMVYLQKENIIDESGMPKERFSAEFPKEGPSILRIQQVVRGDSAAYFCASSDGLAGGRGNEQFFGPGTRLTVL.

This chain uses TRBV19 with TRBJ1-5; D ambiguous. The germline V gene has CDR1 LNHDA and CDR2 SQIVND (reference sequence). The CDR3 is 16 residues long. Deletions cut 5 bases from V and 2 bases from J, with 16 bases between. CDR3 protein: CASSLIGGFGNQPQHF. The CDR3 DNA is TGTGCCAGTAGTCTTATCGGAGGGTTCGGCAATCAGCCCCAGCATTTT.

For the CDR3, the DNA is TGTGCCAGCAGTGACCCAAGACAGGGTAACACCGGGGAGCTGTTTTTT. Translation gives CASSDPRQGNTGELFF. The chain couples TRBV25-1 to TRBJ2-2, with TRBD1 identical over 7 bases. The CDR3 consists of 16 residues. J was trimmed by 2 bases and V by 3 bases; bases with no gene match: 6. From germline, CDR1 is MGHDK and CDR2 SYGVNS. Full variable domain (outside the CDR3, taken from reference TRBV25-1 and TRBJ2-2): EADIYQTPRYLVIGTGKKITLECSQTMGHDKMYWYQQDPGMELHLIHYSYGVNSTEKGDLSSESTVSRIRTEHFPLTLESARPSHTSQYLCASSDPRQGNTGELFFGEGSRLTVL.

V usage is TRBV30 and J usage is TRBJ2-3; 8 nucleotides match TRBD2. Germline CDR1 is GTSNPN and CDR2 is SVGIG (reference sequence). This CDR3 has 14 amino acids. Unmatched junction bases numbered 11, after V lost 8 bases and J lost 4 bases. DNA for the CDR3: TGTGCCGCTCAAATCGGGGGGGCTTCAGATACGCAGTATTTT. The encoded protein is CAAQIGGASDTQYF.

The genes are TRBV7-9 and TRBJ1-2; tentatively, D is TRBD1 (6 bases). This CDR3 region has 12 residues. Trimming removed 5 bases from V and 8 bases from J, with 12 bases in between. Germline V gene sequence: CDR1 SEHNR, CDR2 FQNEAQ (reference sequence). The CDR3 DNA reads TGTGCCAGCAGCCTTTCAGGGGACGGCTACACCTTC. Residues: CASSLSGDGYTF. The whole variable domain, filled in from reference TRBV7-9 and TRBJ1-2, reads DTGVSQNPRHKITKRGQNVTFRCDPISEHNRLYWYRQTLGQGPEFLTYFQNEAQLEKSRLLSDRFSAERPKGSFSTLEIQRTEQGDSAMYLCASSLSGDGYTFGSGTRLTVV.